Listed here are 12 T cell receptor beta chains from one sample, sequenced in a study of cytomegalovirus exposure and HLA in healthy donors. It was with 60 Vbeta and 13 Jbeta primers that the PCR ran. Some clones are missing from TCRdb's copy, which holds only in-frame ones; the method was immunoSEQ multiplex PCR. The sample carries roughly 150,000 clones, about 72% recorded once. The sequenced sample was PBMCs. The receptors come from a man in his forties or fifties in good health and CMV-seronegative.

Comment on this clone: The same CDR3 also results from other DNA sequences found in this sample. This chain joins TRBV9 and TRBJ1-3; D not certain. Trimming left V 0 bases short and J 0 bases short, with 4 bases between. CDR3 length: 14 amino acids. Per germline, CDR1 SGDLS and CDR2 YYNGEE. The CDR3 DNA is TGTGCCAGCAGCGTAGATAGCTCTGGAAACACCATATATTTT. Translated: CASSVDSSGNTIYF.

This sequence joins TRBV7-6 and TRBJ2-2; 9 nucleotides agree with TRBD2. CDR1 is SGHVS, CDR2 FNYEAQ, per germline. J was trimmed by 6 bases and V by 5 bases; bases with no gene match: 10. CDR3 size: 16 residues. The CDR3 sequence: CASSPRVAGVPGELFF. CDR3 coding DNA: TGTGCCAGCAGCCCCCGTGTAGCGGGAGTCCCCGGGGAGCTGTTTTTT.

The DNA of the CDR3 is TGTGCCAGCAGCCTCGAGATGAACACTGAAGCTTTCTTT. This codes for CASSLEMNTEAFF. This chain connects TRBV13 to TRBJ1-1; D is undetermined. With 5 bases removed from V and 0 bases from J, the gap between germline ends came to 7 bases. The CDR3 spans 13 residues. Germline CDR1 reads PRHDT; CDR2 reads FYEKMQ (reference sequence).

The chain employs TRBV6-5 and TRBJ1-3; 8 bases are a match to TRBD1. With 5 bases clipped from V and 4 bases from J, the junction kept 4 bases outside the gene matches. CDR1 is MNHEY and CDR2 is SVGAGI in the germline V gene. The CDR3 length is 14 residues. CDR3 bases: TGTGCCAGCAGTAAACAGGGGGGGGGAAACACCATATATTTT. Translating gives CASSKQGGGNTIYF.

The V gene is TRBV6-1, the J gene TRBJ1-2; D perhaps matches TRBD1 (5 bases). Germline V gives CDR1 MNHNS, CDR2 SASEGT. V dropped 0 bases and J dropped 4 bases, with 9 bases sitting between them. The CDR3 totals 14 residues. In DNA form, the CDR3 reads TGTGCCAGCAGTGAAGCTGACAGAGCCTATGGCTACACCTTC. It yields the protein CASSEADRAYGYTF.

The chain couples TRBV11-3 to TRBJ2-1, with 9 bases aligning to TRBD2. CDR3 length equals 19 residues. From germline, CDR1 is SGHNT and CDR2 YENEEA. V trimming: 1 base; J trimming: 4 bases; junction bases outside the gene matches: 14. The CDR3, as DNA: TGTGCCAGCAGCTTAGGGAGGCCTTTAGCGGGAGTGGCTTACAATGAGCAGTTCTTC. This translates into CASSLGRPLAGVAYNEQFF.

The chain couples TRBV29-1 to TRBJ2-1; 10 bases are a match to TRBD2. V lost 6 bases, J lost 4 bases, and 6 bases stayed unmatched. From germline, CDR1 is SQVTM and CDR2 ANQGSEA. This CDR3 contains 14 residues. The DNA for the CDR3 is TGCAGCGTCCAAGCGGGGGGGGCGTACAATGAGCAGTTCTTC. Translating it yields CSVQAGGAYNEQFF.

This sequence joins TRBV6-4 and TRBJ1-5; D not certain. With 2 bases removed from V and 4 bases from J, the gap between germline ends came to 6 bases. The CDR3 length is 13 residues. Germline V CDR1 and CDR2: MRHNA, SNTAGT. CDR3 residues: CASSDGGNQPQHF. The DNA of the CDR3 is TGTGCCAGCAGTGACGGAGGAAATCAGCCCCAGCATTTT.

The J gene is TRBJ2-2, the V gene TRBV4-1; 12 nucleotides line up with TRBD2. Germline V gives CDR1 MGHRA, CDR2 YSYEKL. The CDR3 length is 17 residues. Trimming cost V 4 bases and J 5 bases; bases outside gene matches: 8. CDR3 protein: CASSPRTSGETTGELFF. CDR3 coding DNA: TGCGCCAGCAGCCCCCGGACTAGCGGGGAAACAACCGGGGAGCTGTTTTTT.

The rearrangement joins TRBV15 to TRBJ1-1; 8 bases line up with TRBD1. The CDR3 runs 16 residues. The trim removed 2 bases at V and 4 bases at J, leaving 9 bases unmatched. The germline V gene has CDR1 LNHNV and CDR2 YYDKDF (reference sequence). CDR3 loop: CATSRHRTGKVTEAFF. The CDR3 DNA reads as TGTGCCACCAGCAGACACCGGACAGGGAAGGTCACTGAAGCTTTCTTT.

The CDR3 region has the DNA TGTGCCAGCAGCCAAAACCCCGACAGTTTTAACTATGGCTACACCTTC. Translating gives CASSQNPDSFNYGYTF. The rearrangement links TRBV5-6 to TRBJ1-2; tentative D call: TRBD1 (5 bases). The V end was cut by 4 bases, the J end by 1 base, with 17 bases between. This CDR3 has 16 amino acids. The germline CDR1 and CDR2 sequences are SGHDT and YYEEEE.

The count of this clone is one. This chain's CDR3 is CASSLWRGGSYEQYF. CDR3 nucleotides: TGCGCCAGCAGCTTATGGCGGGGGGGTTCCTACGAGCAGTACTTC. The gene calls are TRBV5-1 and TRBJ2-7; 9 nucleotides align to TRBD2. The ends lost 2 bases at V and 1 base at J; junction bases unmatched: 4. The CDR3 is made up of 15 amino acids. Germline loops: CDR1 SGHRS, CDR2 YFSETQ.